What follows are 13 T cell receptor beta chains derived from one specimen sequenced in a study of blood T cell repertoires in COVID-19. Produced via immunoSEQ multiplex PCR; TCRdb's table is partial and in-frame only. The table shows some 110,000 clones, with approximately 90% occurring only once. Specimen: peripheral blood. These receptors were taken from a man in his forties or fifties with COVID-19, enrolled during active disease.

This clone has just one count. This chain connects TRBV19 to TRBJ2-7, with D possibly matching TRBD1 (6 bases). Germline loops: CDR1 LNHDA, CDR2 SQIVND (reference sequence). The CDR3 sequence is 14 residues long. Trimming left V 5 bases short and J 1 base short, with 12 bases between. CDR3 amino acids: CASSFGGESYEQYF. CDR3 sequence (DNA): TGTGCCAGTAGTTTTGGGGGCGAGTCCTACGAGCAGTACTTC.

The CDR3 loop reads CASPATGGLYEQYV. As DNA, the CDR3 is TGTGCCAGCCCGGCGACGGGAGGTCTCTACGAGCAGTACGTC. V and J are TRBV6-5 and TRBJ2-7; TRBD2 matches at 7 bases. From germline, CDR1 is MNHEY and CDR2 SVGAGI. The length of the CDR3 is 14 residues. The J segment lost 3 bases and the V segment lost 8 bases, leaving 10 bases of the junction unmatched.

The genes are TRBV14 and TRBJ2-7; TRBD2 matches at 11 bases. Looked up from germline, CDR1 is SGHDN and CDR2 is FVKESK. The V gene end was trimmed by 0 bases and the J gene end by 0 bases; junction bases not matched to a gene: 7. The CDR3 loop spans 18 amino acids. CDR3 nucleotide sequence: TGTGCCAGCAGCCAAGACTCGGATAGCGGGAGGGCCTCCTACGAGCAGTACTTC. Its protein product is CASSQDSDSGRASYEQYF. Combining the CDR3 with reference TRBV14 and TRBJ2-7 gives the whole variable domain EAGVTQFPSHSVIEKGQTVTLRCDPISGHDNLYWYRRVMGKEIKFLLHFVKESKQDESGMPNNRFLAERTGGTYSTLKVQPAELEDSGVYFCASSQDSDSGRASYEQYFGPGTRLTVT.

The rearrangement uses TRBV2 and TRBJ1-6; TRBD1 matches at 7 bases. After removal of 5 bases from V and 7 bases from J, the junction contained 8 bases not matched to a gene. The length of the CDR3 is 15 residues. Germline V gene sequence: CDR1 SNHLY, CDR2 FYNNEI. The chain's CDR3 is CASSQQGTRNSPLHF. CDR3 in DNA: TGTGCCAGCAGTCAACAGGGGACTAGGAATTCACCCCTCCACTTT.

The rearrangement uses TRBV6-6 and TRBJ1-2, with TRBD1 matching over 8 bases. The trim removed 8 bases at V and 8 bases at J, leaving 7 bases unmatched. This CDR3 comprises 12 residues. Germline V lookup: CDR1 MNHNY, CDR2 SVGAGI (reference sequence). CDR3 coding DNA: TGTGCCAGCTCCCAGGGGGCTTCGGGCTACACCTTC. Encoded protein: CASSQGASGYTF.

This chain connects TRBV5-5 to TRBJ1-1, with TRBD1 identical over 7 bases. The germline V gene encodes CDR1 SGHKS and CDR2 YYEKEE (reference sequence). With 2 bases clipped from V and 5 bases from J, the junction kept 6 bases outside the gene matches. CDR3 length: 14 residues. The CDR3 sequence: CASSLQRGQTEAFF. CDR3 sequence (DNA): TGTGCCAGCAGCTTACAGAGGGGGCAAACTGAAGCTTTCTTT.

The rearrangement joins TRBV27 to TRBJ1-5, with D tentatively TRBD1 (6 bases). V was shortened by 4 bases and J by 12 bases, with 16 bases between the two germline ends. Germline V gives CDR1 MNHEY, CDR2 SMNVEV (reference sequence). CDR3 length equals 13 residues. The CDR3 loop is CASSSFGQSDQHF. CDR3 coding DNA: TGTGCCAGCAGTTCCTTCGGACAGTCTGACCAGCATTTT.

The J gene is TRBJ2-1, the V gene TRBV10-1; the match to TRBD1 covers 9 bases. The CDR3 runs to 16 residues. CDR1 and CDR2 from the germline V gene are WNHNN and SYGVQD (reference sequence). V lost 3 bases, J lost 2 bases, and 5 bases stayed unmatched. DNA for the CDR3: TGCGCCAGCAGTGACTCCGGGACAGGGACCTACAATGAGCAGTTCTTC. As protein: CASSDSGTGTYNEQFF.

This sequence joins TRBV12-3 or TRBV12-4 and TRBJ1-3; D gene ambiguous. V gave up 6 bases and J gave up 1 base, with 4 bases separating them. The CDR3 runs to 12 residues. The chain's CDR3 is CASSPSGNTIYF. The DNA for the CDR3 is TGTGCCAGCAGCCCATCTGGAAACACCATATATTTT.

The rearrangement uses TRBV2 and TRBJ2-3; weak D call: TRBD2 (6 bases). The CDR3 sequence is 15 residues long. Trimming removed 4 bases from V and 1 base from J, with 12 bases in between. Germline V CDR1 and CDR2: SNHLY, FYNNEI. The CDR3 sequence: CASSVGWGGTDTQYF. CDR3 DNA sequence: TGTGCCAGCAGTGTGGGGTGGGGGGGCACAGATACGCAGTATTTT.

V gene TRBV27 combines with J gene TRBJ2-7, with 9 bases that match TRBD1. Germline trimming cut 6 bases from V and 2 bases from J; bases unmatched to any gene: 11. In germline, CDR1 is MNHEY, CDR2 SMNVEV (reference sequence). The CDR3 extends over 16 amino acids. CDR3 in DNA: TGTGCCAGCAGAGTACGAACCGGGACAGGGCCCTACGAGCAGTACTTC. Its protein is CASRVRTGTGPYEQYF.

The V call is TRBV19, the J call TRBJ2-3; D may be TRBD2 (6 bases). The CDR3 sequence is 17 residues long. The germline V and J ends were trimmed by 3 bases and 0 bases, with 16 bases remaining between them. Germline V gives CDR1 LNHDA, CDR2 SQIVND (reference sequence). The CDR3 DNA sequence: TGTGCCAGTAGTATCAAAGGAACTAGCCAAAGCACAGATACGCAGTATTTT. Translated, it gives CASSIKGTSQSTDTQYF.

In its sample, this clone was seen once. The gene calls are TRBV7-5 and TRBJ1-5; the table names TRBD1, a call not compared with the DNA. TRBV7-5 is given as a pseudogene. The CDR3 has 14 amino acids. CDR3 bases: TGTGTCAGAAGCTTCCCCAGTTGCAATCAGCCCCAGCATTTT. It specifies CVRSFPSCNQPQHF.